Each of the 21 T cell receptor beta chains below was sequenced from the same sample in a study of cytomegalovirus exposure and HLA in healthy donors. A multiplex PCR was run with 60 Vbeta primers and 13 Jbeta primers. Produced via immunoSEQ multiplex PCR; TCRdb's table is partial and in-frame only. The table includes around 140,000 clones, approximately 80% detected once. The sequenced material came from PBMCs. These receptors were obtained from a female donor in good health and CMV-seronegative.

This clone was found a few times. The chain links TRBV7-6 to TRBJ2-3; TRBD2 agrees at 9 bases. The CDR3 covers 19 residues. Germline loops: CDR1 SGHVS, CDR2 FNYEAQ. The J segment lost 1 base and the V segment lost 4 bases, leaving 15 bases of the junction unmatched. Written as DNA, the CDR3 is TGTGCCAGCAGCTCCGCAATCGGTGGAAGCGGGAGGCGCACAGATACGCAGTATTTT. This codes for CASSSAIGGSGRRTDTQYF.

This chain joins TRBV19 and TRBJ1-5, with D uncertain. CDR1 LNHDA and CDR2 SQIVND come from the germline V gene (reference sequence). This CDR3 spans 13 amino acids. The V end lost 3 bases, the J end lost 15 bases, and 18 bases lay between the germline ends. CDR3 in DNA: TGTGCCAGTAGTATGCAACGGTCCATAGTGCGGCATTTT. Amino acids: CASSMQRSIVRHF.

This clone was seen more than once but under ten times. The gene calls are TRBV4-2 and TRBJ1-2; 7 bases line up with TRBD1. There are 17 residues in the CDR3. Germline CDR1 LGHNA, CDR2 YNFKEQ. With 0 bases clipped from V and 0 bases from J, the junction kept 7 bases outside the gene matches. CDR3 region: CASSQERGTEPNYGYTF. The CDR3 DNA sequence: TGTGCCAGCAGCCAAGAAAGGGGGACAGAACCTAACTATGGCTACACCTTC.

The V and J genes are TRBV19 and TRBJ1-5; 10 nucleotides align to TRBD1. The ends lost 6 bases at V and 7 bases at J; junction bases unmatched: 12. The CDR3 spans 16 residues. The germline V gene encodes CDR1 LNHDA and CDR2 SQIVND (reference sequence). CDR3 in amino acids: CASRPSDRGTGQPQHF. The CDR3 region has the DNA TGTGCCAGTAGACCCTCGGACAGGGGGACGGGACAGCCCCAGCATTTT. The entire variable domain, with the rest obtained from reference TRBV19 and TRBJ1-5, is as follows: DGGITQSPKYLFRKEGQNVTLSCEQNLNHDAMYWYRQDPGQGLRLIYYSQIVNDFQKGDIAEGYSVSREKKESFPLTVTSAQKNPTAFYLCASRPSDRGTGQPQHFGDGTRLSIL.

The chain uses TRBV2 and TRBJ2-1; 10 bases align to TRBD1. With 4 bases clipped from V and 3 bases from J, the junction kept 3 bases outside the gene matches. The CDR3 covers 15 residues. Germline V gene sequence: CDR1 SNHLY, CDR2 FYNNEI. The DNA of the CDR3 is TGTGCCAGCAGTGGGGACAGGGGCATCTACAATGAGCAGTTCTTC. Protein: CASSGDRGIYNEQFF.

This clone was seen only once. DNA for the CDR3: TGTGCCAGTAGTAATCCCGGGACAGCCGATTCACCCCTCCACTTT. This codes for CASSNPGTADSPLHF. This chain uses TRBV19 with TRBJ1-6, with 7 bases aligning to TRBD1. CDR1 is LNHDA and CDR2 is SQIVND in the germline V gene (reference sequence). The CDR3 sequence is 15 residues long. The ends lost 4 bases at V and 8 bases at J; junction bases unmatched: 8.

In this sample, this clone turned up once. CDR3 nucleotide sequence: TGCGCCAGCAGCTCGTTTGTAGCGAATGAGCAGTTCTTC. Translated, it gives CASSSFVANEQFF. The chain joins TRBV5-1 to TRBJ2-1; possible D gene TRBD2, 5 bases. Germline assignment: CDR1 SGHRS and CDR2 YFSETQ. The CDR3 covers 13 residues. V lost 3 bases, J lost 7 bases, and 11 bases lay in between.

In nucleotides, the CDR3 is TGTGCCAGCAGCCTGGACAGGTATTCCTACGAGCAGTACTTC. It yields the protein CASSLDRYSYEQYF. The gene calls are TRBV5-6 and TRBJ2-7; 7 bases are shared with TRBD1. V lost 4 bases to trimming and J lost 1 base; unmatched junction nucleotides: 5. Per the germline V gene, CDR1 is SGHDT and CDR2 is YYEEEE. The CDR3 runs 14 residues.

The chain joins TRBV2 to TRBJ2-1; TRBD2 might be the D (6 bases). The V end lost 3 bases, the J end lost 5 bases, and 14 bases lay between the germline ends. The CDR3 covers 15 residues. CDR1 SNHLY and CDR2 FYNNEI come from the germline V gene. The CDR3 loop reads CASSDLGLRNNEQFF. The CDR3 nucleotides read TGTGCCAGCAGTGATTTGGGACTCAGGAACAATGAGCAGTTCTTC.

The count of this clone is one. The V and J genes are TRBV7-9 and TRBJ1-4, with unresolved D. Looked up from germline, CDR1 is SEHNR and CDR2 is FQNEAQ (reference sequence). V was clipped by 1 base and J by 8 bases, with 8 bases between them. The CDR3 has 13 residues. The CDR3 DNA reads TGTGCCAGCAGCTTAGTGTCCGGGGAAAAACTGTTTTTT. This sequence encodes CASSLVSGEKLFF.

The gene calls are TRBV19 and TRBJ1-4; D call uncertain. CDR3 length: 14 amino acids. V lost 7 bases and J lost 8, with 17 bases in between. From germline, CDR1 is LNHDA and CDR2 SQIVND (reference sequence). The CDR3 protein is CASTPIGVSEKLFF. As DNA, the CDR3 is TGTGCCAGTACCCCTATCGGGGTTAGCGAAAAACTGTTTTTT.

V and J are TRBV28 and TRBJ2-3; the D gene is possibly TRBD2 (5 bases). Germline CDR1 and CDR2: MDHEN and SYDVKM. V gave up 4 bases and J gave up 4 bases, with 18 bases separating them. This CDR3 comprises 16 residues. CDR3 nucleotide sequence: TGTGCCAGCAGTTCGGGGTCCGGGATCATCCCAGATACGCAGTATTTT. Protein: CASSSGSGIIPDTQYF.

The chain recombines TRBV19 with TRBJ1-3; D remains ambiguous. Germline CDR1 and CDR2: LNHDA and SQIVND (reference sequence). Trimming stripped 4 bases from V and 0 bases from J, with 10 bases between. The CDR3 has 15 amino acids. CDR3 region: CASSTLGGSGNTIYF. The CDR3 nucleotides read TGTGCCAGTAGTACCCTAGGCGGCTCTGGAAACACCATATATTTT. Complete variable domain (other parts from reference TRBV19 and TRBJ1-3): DGGITQSPKYLFRKEGQNVTLSCEQNLNHDAMYWYRQDPGQGLRLIYYSQIVNDFQKGDIAEGYSVSREKKESFPLTVTSAQKNPTAFYLCASSTLGGSGNTIYFGEGSWLTVV.

The V call is TRBV4-1, the J call TRBJ2-1, with 10 bases fitting TRBD2. CDR1 is MGHRA, CDR2 YSYEKL, per germline. The CDR3 is 15 amino acids. Losses at the gene ends were 4 bases for V and 4 bases for J; bases not matched to a gene: 4. CDR3 DNA: TGCGCCAGCAGCCCTCTAGCGGGGGTATACAATGAGCAGTTCTTC. It specifies CASSPLAGVYNEQFF.

The J gene is TRBJ1-1, the V gene TRBV6-1; D not certain. Between the trimmed V and J ends, which lost 3 bases and 2 bases, there was a span of 10 bases. CDR1 is MNHNS and CDR2 is SASEGT in the germline V gene. CDR3 length equals 14 residues. The DNA of the CDR3 is TGTGCCAGCAGTGACTCACACATTAACACTGAAGCTTTCTTT. Translated, it gives CASSDSHINTEAFF.

This rearrangement joins TRBV6-1 to TRBJ1-1; 7 bases fit TRBD1. Trimming removed 7 bases from V and 4 bases from J; junction bases left unmatched: 9. Looked up from germline, CDR1 is MNHNS and CDR2 is SASEGT. CDR3 length: 14 amino acids. The CDR3 reads CASISGRGTTEAFF. CDR3 nucleotide sequence: TGTGCCAGCATATCCGGCAGGGGGACCACTGAAGCTTTCTTT.

This chain connects TRBV9 to TRBJ1-2; 11 bases match TRBD1. The CDR3 runs to 15 residues. CDR1 is SGDLS and CDR2 is YYNGEE in the germline V gene. V lost 5 bases and J lost 4; bases outside the gene matches: 7. The chain's CDR3 is CASRAGQGAAYGYTF. CDR3 DNA sequence: TGTGCCAGCAGGGCTGGACAGGGGGCCGCCTATGGCTACACCTTC.

The J gene is TRBJ1-6, the V gene TRBV2; D ambiguous. CDR3 length equals 14 residues. The V end was cut by 6 bases, the J end by 10 bases, with 16 bases between. Germline CDR1 is SNHLY and CDR2 is FYNNEI. The CDR3 spells CASRVRATGSPLHF. The CDR3 nucleotides read TGTGCCAGCAGGGTTCGTGCCACGGGGTCACCCCTCCACTTT.

The gene calls are TRBV13 and TRBJ2-1; D not certain. Trimming removed 8 bases from V and 4 bases from J, with 12 bases in between. CDR1 and CDR2 from the germline V gene are PRHDT and FYEKMQ (reference sequence). The CDR3 contains 13 residues. Here the CDR3 DNA reads TGTGCCAGCGGTACCGGGTTTTACAATGAGCAGTTCTTC. Amino acid sequence: CASGTGFYNEQFF.

The chain carries TRBV6-1 and TRBJ2-7, with a possible D match to TRBD1 (6 bases). This CDR3 has 16 amino acids. V lost 0 bases and J 1 base, leaving 13 bases between the germline ends. CDR1 and CDR2 (germline): MNHNS, SASEGT. CDR3 in amino acids: CASSEAWDKLSYEQYF. CDR3 nucleotides: TGTGCCAGCAGTGAAGCTTGGGACAAATTATCCTACGAGCAGTACTTC.

This sequence joins TRBV7-9 and TRBJ2-1; no firm D call. CDR3 length equals 15 residues. Deletions cut 4 bases from V and 6 bases from J, with 16 bases between. Germline V gene lookup returns CDR1 SEHNR and CDR2 FQNEAQ (reference sequence). The CDR3 nucleotides read TGTGCCAGCAGCTGCCCCGCGCTAACCTGCAATGAGCAGTTCTTC. This encodes CASSCPALTCNEQFF. Using reference TRBV7-9 and TRBJ2-1 for the parts outside the CDR3, the full variable domain is DTGVSQNPRHKITKRGQNVTFRCDPISEHNRLYWYRQTLGQGPEFLTYFQNEAQLEKSRLLSDRFSAERPKGSFSTLEIQRTEQGDSAMYLCASSCPALTCNEQFFGPGTRLTVL.